The 22 T cell receptor beta chains reported below all come from one sample, sequenced in a study of blood T cell repertoires in COVID-19. Profiling relied on immunoSEQ multiplex PCR, and the TCRdb table lists in-frame clones only, not all of them. Of approximately 100,000 clones in the sample, roughly 90% were seen once. Sequencing was performed on peripheral blood. The receptors stem from a human donor with COVID-19, enrolled during active disease. The donor label of this sample is uncertain.

The chain is built from TRBV5-4 and TRBJ2-7, with D maybe TRBD2 (5 bases). Looked up from germline, CDR1 is SGHNT and CDR2 is YYREEE (reference sequence). The CDR3 extends over 16 amino acids. Trimming shortened V by 4 bases and J by 0 bases, and 17 bases separated the two germline ends. The CDR3 bases are TGTGCCAGCAGCCCTCTCGGACTGGGGAGCTCCTACGAGCAGTACTTC. This sequence encodes CASSPLGLGSSYEQYF.

J is TRBJ1-5 and V is TRBV7-9; TRBD1 matches 7 bases. Losses at the gene ends were 5 bases for V and 7 bases for J; bases not matched to a gene: 11. From germline, CDR1 is SEHNR and CDR2 FQNEAQ (reference sequence). This CDR3 comprises 15 residues. CDR3 sequence reads: CASSRTGDGEQPQHF. As DNA, the CDR3 is TGTGCCAGCAGCCGCACAGGGGATGGAGAACAGCCCCAGCATTTT.

The V and J genes are TRBV5-4 and TRBJ1-1, with D unresolved. V lost 4 bases and J 3 bases, leaving 10 bases between the germline ends. CDR3 size: 13 residues. Looked up from germline, CDR1 is SGHNT and CDR2 is YYREEE (reference sequence). The chain's CDR3 is CASSRYGYTEAFF. CDR3 bases: TGTGCCAGCAGCAGGTACGGGTACACTGAAGCTTTCTTT.

This clone was counted only a few times. The genes are TRBV18 and TRBJ1-6, with 7 bases lining up with TRBD1. There are 15 residues in the CDR3. V gave up 3 bases and J gave up 10 bases; unmatched junction bases: 9. Germline CDR1 KGHSH, CDR2 LQKENI. CDR3 loop: CASSPLTGRGSPLHF. The CDR3 DNA sequence: TGTGCCAGCTCACCGCTGACAGGGCGAGGATCACCCCTCCACTTT. Combining the CDR3 with reference TRBV18 and TRBJ1-6 gives the whole variable domain NAGVMQNPRHLVRRRGQEARLRCSPMKGHSHVYWYRQLPEEGLKFMVYLQKENIIDESGMPKERFSAEFPKEGPSILRIQQVVRGDSAAYFCASSPLTGRGSPLHFGNGTRLTVT.

V and J are TRBV5-1 and TRBJ1-6; D unresolved. From germline, CDR1 is SGHRS and CDR2 YFSETQ. V was shortened by 5 bases and J by 9 bases, with 18 bases between the two germline ends. CDR3 length equals 15 residues. CDR3 amino acids: CASSRDSFLGSPLHF. The DNA of the CDR3 is TGCGCCAGCAGTCGAGACTCCTTCCTAGGTTCACCCCTCCACTTT.

The V gene is TRBV19, the J gene TRBJ1-1; 7 bases are a match to TRBD1. The CDR3 has 14 amino acids. J lost 5 bases, V lost 8 bases, and 11 bases had no gene match. Germline V gives CDR1 LNHDA, CDR2 SQIVND (reference sequence). Written as DNA, the CDR3 is TGTGCCAGTCGCCCGACAGGGACTGGGACTGAAGCTTTCTTT. Residues: CASRPTGTGTEAFF.

The genes are TRBV5-8 and TRBJ1-6; perhaps TRBD1 as D (5 bases). Trimming removed 2 bases from V and 7 bases from J, with 7 bases in between. This CDR3 spans 13 amino acids. Germline loops: CDR1 SGHTS, CDR2 YDEGEE. The CDR3 is CASSLRQNSPLHF. CDR3 bases: TGTGCCAGCAGCTTAAGACAGAATTCACCCCTCCACTTT.

This chain links TRBV6-6 with TRBJ2-7; 7 bases are shared with TRBD2. V lost 6 bases to trimming and J lost 2 bases; unmatched junction nucleotides: 7. The germline V gene has CDR1 MNHNY and CDR2 SVGAGI (reference sequence). The CDR3 spans 14 residues. The CDR3 nucleotides read TGTGCCAGCAGACCAGGACTAGTTCCCTACGAGCAGTACTTC. Its translation is CASRPGLVPYEQYF.

The chain couples TRBV6-1 to TRBJ2-3, with a weak D call TRBD1 (6 bases). V was pared by 1 base and J by 4 bases, with 9 bases between. Germline V gene sequence: CDR1 MNHNS, CDR2 SASEGT. This CDR3 has 14 residues. CDR3 region: CASSEGTVADTQYF. In DNA, the CDR3 is TGTGCCAGCAGTGAAGGGACAGTGGCAGATACGCAGTATTTT.

This chain uses TRBV7-2 with TRBJ2-2; 7 nucleotides match TRBD1. The germline V gene encodes CDR1 SGHTA and CDR2 FQGNSA. This CDR3 region has 15 residues. Germline trimming cut 5 bases from V and 2 bases from J; bases unmatched to any gene: 5. CDR3 residues: CASSARTGNTGELFF. In DNA, the CDR3 is TGTGCCAGCAGCGCCCGGACAGGAAACACCGGGGAGCTGTTTTTT. The full variable domain, rest sourced from reference TRBV7-2 and TRBJ2-2, is GAGVSQSPSNKVTEKGKDVELRCDPISGHTALYWYRQSLGQGLEFLIYFQGNSAPDKSGLPSDRFSAERTGGSVSTLTIQRTQQEDSAVYLCASSARTGNTGELFFGEGSRLTVL.

Concerning this clone: The same CDR3 also results from other DNA sequences found in this sample. CDR3 sequence reads: CASSSLTGDQPQHF. In DNA form, the CDR3 reads TGTGCCAGCAGCTCGTTGACAGGGGATCAGCCCCAGCATTTT. The chain has TRBV7-9 and TRBJ1-5, with 8 nucleotides matching TRBD1. V lost 4 bases to trimming and J lost 5 bases; unmatched junction nucleotides: 4. The CDR3 length is 14 residues. The germline V gene encodes CDR1 SEHNR and CDR2 FQNEAQ (reference sequence).

The rearrangement joins TRBV9 to TRBJ1-1; no definite D call. The CDR3 length is 14 residues. Trimming left V 0 bases short and J 3 bases short, with 9 bases between. Per the germline V gene, CDR1 is SGDLS and CDR2 is YYNGEE. The CDR3, as DNA: TGTGCCAGCAGCGTAGATGGGGAGGACACTGAAGCTTTCTTT. Translating it yields CASSVDGEDTEAFF.

The rearrangement joins TRBV6-5 to TRBJ1-2, with D possibly matching TRBD1 (6 bases). V was trimmed by 6 bases and J by 4 bases, leaving 15 bases between them. The CDR3 runs to 14 residues. Germline values: CDR1 MNHEY, CDR2 SVGAGI. The CDR3, as DNA: TGTGCCAGCAGGGTCGGACAGAATTCCTATGGCTACACCTTC. Translated: CASRVGQNSYGYTF.

The genes are TRBV2 and TRBJ2-5, with 8 positions matching TRBD1. CDR1 is SNHLY, CDR2 FYNNEI, per germline. The CDR3 is made up of 12 amino acids. The V gene end was trimmed by 5 bases and the J gene end by 8 bases; junction bases not matched to a gene: 4. The CDR3 DNA reads as TGTGCCAGCAGTAACAGGGGGGACACCCAGTACTTC. Translating gives CASSNRGDTQYF.

The V call is TRBV10-3, the J call TRBJ1-2; TRBD1 is a possible D gene (5 bases). The CDR3 contains 12 residues. From germline, CDR1 is ENHRY and CDR2 SYGVKD. Trimming took off 4 bases at V and 7 bases at J, with 10 bases between the two ends. The CDR3 sequence is CAISADSFGYTF. The CDR3 nucleotides read TGTGCCATCAGTGCCGACAGCTTTGGCTACACCTTC.

This rearrangement joins TRBV5-5 to TRBJ1-1, with 8 bases identical to TRBD1. CDR3 size: 15 residues. V shed 4 bases, J shed 5 bases, and the junction held 10 bases outside the gene matches. Germline V lookup: CDR1 SGHKS, CDR2 YYEKEE (reference sequence). The chain's CDR3 is CASSLSGQGLTEAFF. The DNA for the CDR3 is TGTGCCAGCAGCCTCTCCGGACAGGGCTTAACTGAAGCTTTCTTT.

The gene calls are TRBV19 and TRBJ1-1, with D uncertain. Germline CDR1 is LNHDA and CDR2 is SQIVND (reference sequence). The CDR3 has 13 amino acids. Trimming stripped 9 bases from V and 3 bases from J, with 14 bases between. CDR3 sequence reads: CASRQERDTEAFF. In nucleotides, the CDR3 is TGTGCCAGCAGGCAAGAGCGGGACACTGAAGCTTTCTTT.

The chain joins TRBV5-1 to TRBJ2-1; possibly TRBD1 for D (5 bases). The CDR3 contains 15 residues. CDR1 and CDR2 from the germline V gene are SGHRS and YFSETQ. V gave up 5 bases and J gave up 8 bases, with 20 bases separating them. Here the CDR3 reads CASRNRPSLTYEQFF. The CDR3, as DNA: TGCGCCAGCAGAAACAGGCCATCCTTGACGTATGAGCAGTTCTTC.

The rearrangement links TRBV5-4 to TRBJ2-7; maybe TRBD1 (6 bases). The V gene's germline CDR1 is SGHNT and CDR2 YYREEE (reference sequence). The CDR3 loop spans 13 amino acids. The V end was cut by 2 bases, the J end by 3 bases, with 9 bases between. The CDR3: CASSLQGDYEQYF. The CDR3 region has the DNA TGTGCCAGCAGCTTACAGGGCGACTACGAGCAGTACTTC.

V usage is TRBV20-1 and J usage is TRBJ1-3; a weak D match, TRBD1 (6 bases). The CDR3 consists of 15 residues. Trimming pared 3 bases from V and 1 base from J, leaving 13 bases between. Germline V gene data show CDR1 as DFQATT and CDR2 as SNEGSKA (reference sequence). The CDR3 here is CSASGARGSGNTIYF. CDR3 nucleotides: TGCAGTGCTAGTGGGGCCAGGGGATCTGGAAACACCATATATTTT.

The chain combines TRBV28 with TRBJ1-5; D not resolved. CDR3 length equals 11 residues. CDR1 and CDR2 (germline): MDHEN, SYDVKM. Trimming removed 6 bases at V and 4 bases at J, with 4 bases between. The CDR3 here is CASSLNQPQHF. CDR3 DNA: TGTGCCAGCAGCCTGAATCAGCCCCAGCATTTT.

This clone was picked up a small number of times. This chain links TRBV15 with TRBJ2-7; D unresolved. The V gene lost 0 bases and the J gene lost 7 bases, with 10 bases spanning the gap. The CDR3 spans 13 residues. Per the germline V gene, CDR1 is LNHNV and CDR2 is YYDKDF (reference sequence). The CDR3 sequence: CATSRDQTVEQYF. CDR3 sequence (DNA): TGTGCCACCAGCAGAGATCAAACAGTTGAGCAGTACTTC.